This T cell receptor (beta chain) was sequenced for a study of Tregs in tolerant kidney transplant recipients. Study-level results: Nucleotide sequences could not be compared across some patients' samples due to primer changes. No direct test of biological reproducibility was done here.

The protocol was immunoSEQ multiplex PCR, while the TCRdb copy is restricted to in-frame clones and leaves out a portion. The table shows 100,000 to 120,000 clones, with around 91% occurring only once. In germline, CDR1 is SGDLS, CDR2 YYNGEE. The CDR3 length is 11 residues. Deletions cut 3 bases from V and 3 bases from J, with 4 bases between. This clone was counted a few times. Its target is not known. The same CDR3 arises from other DNA sequences in this sample as well. The V call is TRBV9, the J call TRBJ2-7; D unclear. The specimen was CD4+ T cells from blood, collected before the transplant. The origin of this receptor is a human donor who received a combined kidney and bone marrow transplant. CDR3: CASSAGYEQYF. Written as DNA, the CDR3 is TGTGCCAGCAGCGCAGGCTACGAGCAGTACTTC.